The clone carrying this T cell receptor beta chain showed up just a few times. Its antigen is not identified. Sample time point: patch test 2, 6 weeks after DPC sensitization. As to treatment: therapeutic diphenylcyclopropenone sensitization with weekly scalp DPC. The data belong to a study of human T cells and chemical hapten exposure. At the level of the study: Sensitization was performed using 2% DPC on a 2 cm by 2 cm upper inner arm skin site. Predominantly women, the patients had alopecia areata, totalis or universalis. Whole-study findings and limits: With patch test score, the counts of PT1 expanded TCRs showed a positive correlation.

Using its own MiXCR run on the RACE reads, TCRdb lists one record per CDR3 protein. In the table there are about 350,000 distinct CDR3 sequences, roughly 6% of which are singletons. The starting material was whole blood, obtained in connection with sensitization to the hapten diphenylcyclopropenone (DPC). The receptor was isolated from a woman aged 18-30 years with alopecia areata. Some clones in this sample may be carry-over from other donors' samples.

The CDR3, as DNA: TGTGCCAGCGGGACCAATGAGCAGTTCTTC. This codes for CASGTNEQFF. The gene calls are TRBV6-5 and TRBJ2-1, with D perhaps given as TRBD1 or TRBD2 (5 bases each). Trimming cost V 8 bases and J 6 bases, with 5 bases left between them. The CDR3 runs to 10 residues. In germline, CDR1 is MNHEY, CDR2 SVGAGI.